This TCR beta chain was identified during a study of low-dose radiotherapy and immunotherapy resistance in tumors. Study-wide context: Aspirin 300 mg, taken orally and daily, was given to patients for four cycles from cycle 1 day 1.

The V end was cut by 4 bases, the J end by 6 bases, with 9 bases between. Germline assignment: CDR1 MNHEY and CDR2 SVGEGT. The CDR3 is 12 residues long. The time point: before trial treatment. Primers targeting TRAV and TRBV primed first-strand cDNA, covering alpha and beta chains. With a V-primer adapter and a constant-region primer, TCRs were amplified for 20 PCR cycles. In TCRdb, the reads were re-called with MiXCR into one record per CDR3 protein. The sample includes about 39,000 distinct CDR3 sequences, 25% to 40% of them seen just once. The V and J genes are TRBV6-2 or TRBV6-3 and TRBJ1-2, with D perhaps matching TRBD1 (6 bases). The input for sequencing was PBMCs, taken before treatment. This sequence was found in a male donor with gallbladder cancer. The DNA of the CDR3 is TGTGCCAGCAGTTGGACAGTAAATGGCTACACCTTC. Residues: CASSWTVNGYTF.